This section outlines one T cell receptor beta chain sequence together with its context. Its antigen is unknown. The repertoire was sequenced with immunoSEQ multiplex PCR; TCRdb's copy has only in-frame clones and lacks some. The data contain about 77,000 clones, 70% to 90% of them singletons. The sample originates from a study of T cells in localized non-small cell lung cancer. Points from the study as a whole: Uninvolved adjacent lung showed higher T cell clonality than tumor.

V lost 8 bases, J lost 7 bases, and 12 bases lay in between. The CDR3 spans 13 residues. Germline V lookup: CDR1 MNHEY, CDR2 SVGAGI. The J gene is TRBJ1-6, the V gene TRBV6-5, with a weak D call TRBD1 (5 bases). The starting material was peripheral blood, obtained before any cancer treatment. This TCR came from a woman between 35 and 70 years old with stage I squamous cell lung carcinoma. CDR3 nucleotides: TGTGCCAGCTCGACTAGGGGAAATTCACCCCTCCACTTT. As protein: CASSTRGNSPLHF.